This T cell receptor beta chain was identified in a study of cytomegalovirus exposure and HLA in healthy donors. Study information: Across around 400 genotyped donors, 81% landed in the Caucasian-associated ancestry cluster.

As regards this clone: Its target is unknown.

Amplification used 60 Vbeta primers and 13 Jbeta primers. The protocol was immunoSEQ multiplex PCR, while the TCRdb copy is restricted to in-frame clones and leaves out a portion. The sample holds almost 200,000 clones, roughly 79% seen once. Study-level results: In an earlier analysis, about 87% or about 30%: the productive usage of most TCR beta V segments.

The CDR3 spans 14 residues. Looked up from germline, CDR1 is MNHEY and CDR2 is SVGAGI. The junction had 6 bases not matched to a gene; V was cut back by 4 bases and J by 5 bases. The clonotype originates from a man aged 30 to 45 in good health and CMV-seronegative. The sample taken for sequencing was PBMCs. The rearrangement joins TRBV6-5 to TRBJ2-5, with 8 bases identical to TRBD1. CDR3 nucleotide sequence: TGTGCCAGCAGTTTGGACAGGGTGCGGGAGACCCAGTACTTC. Residues: CASSLDRVRETQYF.